Presented here are 13 T cell receptor beta chains from one specimen sequenced in a study of T cell changes during pregnancy in multiple sclerosis. Libraries were prepared by immunoSEQ multiplex PCR; TCRdb keeps only in-frame clonotypes and omits some of them. Among about 41,000 clones listed, roughly 90% were seen once. The starting material was CD8+ T cells from peripheral blood mononuclear cells, obtained in the third trimester of pregnancy. These receptors originate from a female donor with multiple sclerosis, enrolled in a pregnancy study.

V is TRBV4-3 and J is TRBJ1-1, with D perhaps TRBD1 (5 bases). Per germline, CDR1 LGHNA and CDR2 YSLEER. CDR3 length: 17 residues. The V end lost 1 base, the J end lost 0 bases, and 15 bases lay between the germline ends. This chain's CDR3 is CASSQVAGGVLNTEAFF. Here the CDR3 DNA reads TGCGCCAGCAGCCAAGTTGCGGGGGGGGTTTTGAACACTGAAGCTTTCTTT.

CDR3 nucleotide sequence: TGTGCCAGCAGTTCTAGCGGCCAAGAGACCCAGTACTTC. Its translation is CASSSSGQETQYF. J is TRBJ2-5 and V is TRBV27, with 7 bases that match TRBD2. V lost 4 bases to trimming and J lost 1 base; unmatched junction nucleotides: 0. The CDR3 spans 13 residues. Germline V lookup: CDR1 MNHEY, CDR2 SMNVEV (reference sequence).

This rearrangement joins TRBV5-4 to TRBJ1-2; 11 bases are shared with TRBD1. Germline V gene sequence: CDR1 SGHNT, CDR2 YYREEE (reference sequence). Losses at the gene ends were 4 bases for V and 4 bases for J; bases not matched to a gene: 9. There are 16 residues in the CDR3. The CDR3 sequence: CASSGGTGGKIYGYTF. DNA of the CDR3: TGTGCCAGCAGCGGGGGGACAGGGGGAAAAATCTATGGCTACACCTTC.

The chain employs TRBV7-2 and TRBJ2-6; 9 nucleotides match TRBD1. Looked up from germline, CDR1 is SGHTA and CDR2 is FQGNSA. The CDR3 totals 17 residues. J lost 0 bases, V lost 6 bases, and 6 bases had no gene match. The CDR3 loop is CASSPGQGYSGANVLTF. The CDR3 region has the DNA TGTGCCAGCAGTCCGGGACAGGGATACTCTGGGGCCAACGTCCTGACTTTC. Full variable domain (remainder filled in from reference TRBV7-2 and TRBJ2-6): GAGVSQSPSNKVTEKGKDVELRCDPISGHTALYWYRQSLGQGLEFLIYFQGNSAPDKSGLPSDRFSAERTGGSVSTLTIQRTQQEDSAVYLCASSPGQGYSGANVLTFGAGSRLTVL.

The chain employs TRBV7-3 and TRBJ1-1; 7 positions agree with TRBD1. V shed 5 bases and J 0 bases; nucleotides not matched to a gene: 9. This CDR3 comprises 16 residues. From germline, CDR1 is SGHTA and CDR2 FQGTGA. The CDR3 bases are TGTGCCAGCAGCGAGAATACAGGGGCCCTGAACACTGAAGCTTTCTTT. This translates into CASSENTGALNTEAFF.

This clone was seen just once. The gene calls are TRBV7-3 and TRBJ2-1; 15 bases line up with TRBD2. CDR3 length equals 16 residues. Germline values: CDR1 SGHTA, CDR2 FQGTGA. V dropped 2 bases and J dropped 7; count of bases not matched to a gene: 3. The CDR3 sequence: CASSLGTSGRRNEQFF. The DNA for the CDR3 is TGTGCCAGCAGCTTAGGGACTAGCGGGAGGAGGAATGAGCAGTTCTTC.

The rearrangement uses TRBV7-6 and TRBJ1-5, with 11 bases that match TRBD1. Trimming took 2 bases from V and 7 from J; bases not matched to a gene: 16. The CDR3 sequence is 19 residues long. From germline, CDR1 is SGHVS and CDR2 FNYEAQ. The CDR3 DNA reads as TGTGCCAGCAGCTTATACCCCCCATGGACAGGGGGCGCGAGGCAGCCCCAGCATTTT. Residues: CASSLYPPWTGGARQPQHF. Full variable domain (missing parts from reference TRBV7-6 and TRBJ1-5): GAGVSQSPRYKVTKRGQDVALRCDPISGHVSLYWYRQALGQGPEFLTYFNYEAQQDKSGLPNDRFSAERPEGSISTLTIQRTEQRDSAMYRCASSLYPPWTGGARQPQHFGDGTRLSIL.

This clone qualifies as medium-sized. This chain uses TRBV6-1 with TRBJ2-2; D not resolved. V was trimmed by 2 bases and J by 0 bases, leaving 7 bases between them. The V gene's germline CDR1 is MNHNS and CDR2 SASEGT. The CDR3 has 15 residues. The CDR3 DNA reads TGTGCCAGCAGTGAATGGGCAGCGAACACCGGGGAGCTGTTTTTT. It yields the protein CASSEWAANTGELFF.

The J gene is TRBJ2-2, the V gene TRBV28; D unclear. The CDR3 is made up of 14 amino acids. Germline assignment: CDR1 MDHEN and CDR2 SYDVKM. The germline V and J ends were trimmed by 3 bases and 6 bases, with 11 bases remaining between them. The CDR3 DNA follows: TGTGCCAGCAGTTTCAGAAGAACCCCCGGGGAGCTGTTTTTT. Its protein is CASSFRRTPGELFF.

This clone turned up a few times. The chain combines TRBV7-9 with TRBJ1-1; a weak D match, TRBD1 (5 bases). Germline CDR1 SEHNR, CDR2 FQNEAQ (reference sequence). CDR3 length equals 16 residues. V was trimmed by 2 bases and J by 7 bases, leaving 20 bases between them. In nucleotides, the CDR3 is TGTGCCAGCAGCTTAACGATTTTAGGGGCGACGGATGAAGCTTTCTTT. It translates to CASSLTILGATDEAFF.

This chain uses TRBV5-1 with TRBJ2-2, with D possibly matching TRBD2 (6 bases). Germline values: CDR1 SGHRS, CDR2 YFSETQ. This CDR3 is built from 16 residues. V lost 0 bases to trimming and J lost 4 bases, with 13 bases between them. CDR3 sequence: CASSLGSRRGTGELFF. The CDR3 DNA follows: TGCGCCAGCAGCTTGGGGAGCAGGCGGGGCACCGGGGAGCTGTTTTTT.

The chain links TRBV6-5 to TRBJ2-7; D may be TRBD2 (6 bases). The ends were cut back, 6 bases at V and 4 bases at J, with 19 bases in the middle. Germline values: CDR1 MNHEY, CDR2 SVGAGI. CDR3 size: 15 residues. The chain's CDR3 is CASSSGSGSFYEQYF. The DNA of the CDR3 is TGTGCCAGCAGCAGCGGGTCAGGGAGTTTTTACGAGCAGTACTTC.

This chain uses TRBV2 with TRBJ2-3; TRBD2 matches at 10 bases. The CDR3 contains 17 residues. Germline CDR1 reads SNHLY; CDR2 reads FYNNEI. Trimming at V came to 1 base and at J to 3 bases, leaving 7 bases not matched to a gene. CDR3 region: CASSEEGTSVGTDTQYF. In DNA, the CDR3 is TGTGCCAGCAGTGAAGAAGGGACTAGCGTTGGAACAGATACGCAGTATTTT.